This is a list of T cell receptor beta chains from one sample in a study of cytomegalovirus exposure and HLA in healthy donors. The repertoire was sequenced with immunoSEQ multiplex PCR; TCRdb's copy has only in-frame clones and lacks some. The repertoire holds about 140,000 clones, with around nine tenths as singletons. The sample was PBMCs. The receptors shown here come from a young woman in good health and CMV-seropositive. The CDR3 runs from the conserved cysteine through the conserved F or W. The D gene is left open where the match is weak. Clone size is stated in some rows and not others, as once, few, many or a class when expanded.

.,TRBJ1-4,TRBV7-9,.,CASSQADAGRVIAQKLFF,TGTGCCAGCAGCCAAGCAGATGCAGGCAGGGTAATCGCTCAAAAACTGTTTTTT
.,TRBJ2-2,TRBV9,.,CASSPGTGIYTGELFF,TGTGCCAGCAGCCCGGGCACAGGGATTTACACCGGGGAGCTGTTTTTT
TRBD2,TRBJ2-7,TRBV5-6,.,CASSRWLAGYEQYF,TGTGCCAGCAGCCGGTGGCTAGCGGGCTACGAGCAGTACTTC
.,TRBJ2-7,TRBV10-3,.,CAISESRRGYEQYF,TGTGCCATCAGTGAGTCTCGGCGGGGCTACGAGCAGTACTTC
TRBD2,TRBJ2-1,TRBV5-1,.,CASSSVAGSTYNEQFF,TGCGCCAGCAGCTCAGTAGCGGGAAGCACCTACAATGAGCAGTTCTTC
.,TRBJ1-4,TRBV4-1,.,CASSQAGFNEKLFF,TGCGCCAGCAGCCAAGCAGGGTTTAATGAAAAACTGTTTTTT
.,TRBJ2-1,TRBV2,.,CASSGDWDEQFF,TGTGCCAGCAGTGGGGACTGGGACGAGCAGTTCTTC
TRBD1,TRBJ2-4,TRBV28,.,CASSSGGQGVNIQYF,TGTGCCAGCAGTTCCGGCGGACAGGGGGTCAACATTCAGTACTTC
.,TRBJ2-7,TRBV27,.,CASSYPGIAGEQYF,TGTGCCAGCAGTTACCCGGGGATAGCCGGCGAGCAGTACTTC
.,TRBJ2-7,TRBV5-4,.,CASAPGRSYEQYF,TGTGCCAGCGCCCCGGGTCGCTCCTACGAGCAGTACTTC
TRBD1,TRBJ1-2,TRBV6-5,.,CASSTGDLIYGYTF,TGTGCCAGCAGTACAGGGGACCTCATCTATGGCTACACCTTC
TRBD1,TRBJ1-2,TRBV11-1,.,CASSHGTGYGYTF,TGTGCCAGCAGCCACGGGACAGGCTATGGCTACACCTTC
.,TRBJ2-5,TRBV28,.,CASSFLGQPGTQYF,TGTGCCAGCAGTTTTCTCGGACAGCCAGGGACCCAGTACTTC
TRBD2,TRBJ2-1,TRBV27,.,CASTRVGTSGGDNEQFF,TGTGCCAGCACCCGCGTCGGGACTAGCGGGGGGGACAATGAGCAGTTCTTC
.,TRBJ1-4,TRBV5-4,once,CASSFGSFEGGEKLFF,TGTGCCAGCAGCTTCGGGTCCTTCGAGGGAGGCGAAAAACTGTTTTTT
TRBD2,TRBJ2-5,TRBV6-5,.,CASSRGVAASQYF,TGTGCCAGCAGCCGGGGGGTAGCCGCGTCCCAGTACTTC
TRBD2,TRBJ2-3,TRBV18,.,CASSRAGAGTDTQYF,TGTGCCAGCTCACGAGCGGGGGCAGGCACAGATACGCAGTATTTT
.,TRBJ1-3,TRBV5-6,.,CASSPTDGNTIYF,TGTGCCAGCAGCCCAACAGATGGAAACACCATATATTTT
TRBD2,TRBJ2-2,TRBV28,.,CASRRASGATGELFF,TGTGCCAGCCGGAGGGCTAGCGGAGCTACCGGGGAGCTGTTTTTT
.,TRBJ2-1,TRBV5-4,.,CASGDSQSYNEQFF,TGTGCCAGCGGCGACTCCCAGAGCTACAATGAGCAGTTCTTC
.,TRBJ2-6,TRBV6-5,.,CATQALSGANVLTF,TGTGCCACCCAGGCCTTGTCTGGGGCCAACGTCCTGACTTTC
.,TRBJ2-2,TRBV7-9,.,CASRPGEFVPGELFF,TGTGCCAGCCGACCGGGAGAATTTGTTCCCGGGGAGCTGTTTTTT
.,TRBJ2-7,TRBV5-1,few,CASSPGQSYEQYF,TGCGCCAGCAGCCCAGGACAGTCCTACGAGCAGTACTTC
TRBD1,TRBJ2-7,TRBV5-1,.,CASSLAGTGGGYEQYF,TGCGCCAGCAGCTTAGCCGGGACAGGGGGCGGCTACGAGCAGTACTTC
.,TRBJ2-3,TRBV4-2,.,CASSQKNPDSSTDTQYF,TGTGCCAGCAGCCAAAAAAATCCGGACTCGAGCACAGATACGCAGTATTTT
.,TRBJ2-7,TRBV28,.,CASSIYYEQYF,TGTGCCAGCAGTATTTATTACGAGCAGTACTTC
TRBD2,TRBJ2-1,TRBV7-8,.,CASSLGSGGREQFF,TGTGCCAGCAGCTTAGGTAGCGGGGGGCGGGAGCAGTTCTTC
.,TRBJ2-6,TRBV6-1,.,CAGRYQGTGANVLTF,TGTGCCGGTCGATACCAGGGAACAGGGGCCAACGTCCTGACTTTC
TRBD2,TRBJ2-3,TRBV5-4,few,CASSLGLAGSTDTQYF,TGTGCCAGCAGCTTGGGGCTAGCGGGGAGCACAGATACGCAGTATTTT
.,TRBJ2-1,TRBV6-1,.,CAGQRSSYNEQFF,TGTGCCGGCCAGCGGAGCTCCTACAATGAGCAGTTCTTC
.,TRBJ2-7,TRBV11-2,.,CASSLEERGGTYEQYF,TGTGCCAGCAGCTTAGAGGAAAGAGGCGGTACCTACGAGCAGTACTTC
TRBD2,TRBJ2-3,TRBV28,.,CASSYIAGAADTQYF,TGTGCCAGCAGTTATATAGCGGGAGCGGCAGATACGCAGTATTTT
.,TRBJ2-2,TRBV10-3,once,CAISESMEGTGELFF,TGTGCCATCAGTGAGTCAATGGAGGGAACCGGGGAGCTGTTTTTT
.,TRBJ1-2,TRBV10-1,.,CASSDSNSRADCDYGYTF,TGCGCCAGCAGTGACTCAAACTCACGGGCGGACTGTGACTATGGCTACACCTTC
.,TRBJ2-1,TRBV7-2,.,CASSLVGGRNEQFF,TGTGCCAGCAGCTTGGTGGGAGGTCGGAATGAGCAGTTCTTC
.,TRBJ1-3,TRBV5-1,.,CASSLWGSGDSGNTIYF,TGCGCCAGCAGCTTGTGGGGGTCGGGGGACTCTGGAAACACCATATATTTT
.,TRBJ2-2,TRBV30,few,CAWSVVKGELFF,TGTGCCTGGAGTGTCGTAAAAGGGGAGCTGTTTTTT
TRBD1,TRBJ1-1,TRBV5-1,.,CASSFLQQGGITEAFF,TGCGCCAGCAGCTTTCTCCAACAGGGGGGCATCACTGAAGCTTTCTTT
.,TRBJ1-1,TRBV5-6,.,CASSFKGPGGTFF,TGTGCCAGCAGCTTTAAGGGCCCCGGGGGTACTTTCTTT
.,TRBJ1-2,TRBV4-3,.,CASSPSRRHNYGYTF,TGCGCCAGCAGCCCCTCTCGCAGGCACAACTATGGCTACACCTTC
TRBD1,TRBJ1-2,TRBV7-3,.,CASSLDRAQGYTF,TGTGCCAGCAGCTTAGACAGGGCCCAAGGCTACACCTTC
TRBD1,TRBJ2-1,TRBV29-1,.,CSVEGTGRRNEQFF,TGCAGCGTTGAGGGGACAGGGCGGAGGAATGAGCAGTTCTTC
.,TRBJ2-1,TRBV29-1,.,CSVSGYSRYNEQFF,TGCAGCGTTTCCGGGTATTCCCGCTACAATGAGCAGTTCTTC
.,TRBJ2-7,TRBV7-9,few,CASSLDRERREQYF,TGTGCCAGCAGCTTAGACAGGGAGAGGCGCGAGCAGTACTTC
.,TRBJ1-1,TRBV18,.,CASSPRGGNTEAFF,TGTGCCAGCTCACCAAGAGGGGGGAACACTGAAGCTTTCTTT
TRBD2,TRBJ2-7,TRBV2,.,CASSVGGHEQYF,TGTGCCAGCAGTGTGGGAGGGCACGAGCAGTACTTC
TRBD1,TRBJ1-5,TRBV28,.,CASSSGQGVHQPQHF,TGTGCCAGCAGTTCGGGACAGGGCGTTCATCAGCCCCAGCATTTT
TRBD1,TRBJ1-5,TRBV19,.,CASSWGQGGGQPQHF,TGTGCCAGTAGTTGGGGACAGGGAGGGGGTCAGCCCCAGCATTTT
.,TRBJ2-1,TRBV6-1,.,CASSDTSGVNEQFF,TGTGCCAGCAGTGATACGTCGGGGGTCAATGAGCAGTTCTTC
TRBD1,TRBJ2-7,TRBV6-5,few,CASSYLPRQGAGEQYF,TGTGCCAGCAGTTACCTCCCTCGACAGGGGGCTGGCGAGCAGTACTTC
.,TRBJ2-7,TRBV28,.,CASSLGTYEQYF,TGTGCCAGCAGCCTCGGGACCTACGAGCAGTACTTC
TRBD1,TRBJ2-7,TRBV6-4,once,CASSSQQGREQYF,TGTGCCAGCAGTTCCCAACAGGGGCGCGAGCAGTACTTC